Listed below are T cell receptor beta chains from one sample, sequenced in a study of T cells after yellow fever vaccination. TCRdb analysed the 5' RACE reads with MiXCR anew, one entry per CDR3 protein. Of approximately 160,000 distinct CDR3 sequences detected, roughly 6.2% appear once; the ten largest clones hold about 2.7%. Specimen: CD4+ T cells sorted from PBMCs, collected on the day of the first yellow fever vaccination. The receptors were gathered from a man aged 18 to 29 who received the YFV17D yellow fever vaccine. Each CDR3 is given with its conserved first and last residue. A clone size is listed for some rows: how often the clone was seen (once, few, many), or a class if it is expanded.

size	V	J	CDR3
many	TRBV6-2/TRBV6-3	TRBJ2-1	CASINSGGRYNEQFF
many	TRBV20-1	TRBJ2-6	CSAPAGGANVLTF
many	TRBV3-1	TRBJ1-5	CASSQSSGLDQPQHF
many	TRBV12-3/TRBV12-4	TRBJ2-7	CASMWGQGAVEQYF
many	TRBV5-1	TRBJ2-1	CASSLRPVPHEQFF
many	TRBV11-3	TRBJ2-1	CASSQTQRNEQFF
few	TRBV9	TRBJ2-3	CASSPRVFQSTDTQYF
many	TRBV7-2	TRBJ2-3	CASSLGTRGAGDTQYF
NA	TRBV9	TRBJ2-2	CASSVGGRNTGELFF
many	TRBV14	TRBJ1-4	CASSRGPEGRLFF
few	TRBV12-3/TRBV12-4	TRBJ1-2	CASTPQGAGYTF
few	TRBV12-3/TRBV12-4	TRBJ1-5	CASSFNGYQPQHF
many	TRBV5-1	TRBJ2-3	CASSLELGRDTQYF
many	TRBV29-1	TRBJ2-7	CSVRTGNPYEQYF
few	TRBV7-2	TRBJ2-5	CASSLDRGVETQYF
few	TRBV12-3/TRBV12-4	TRBJ1-6	CASRLAGAIYNSPLHF
NA	TRBV7-2	TRBJ2-2	CASSSQRGGRGTGELFF
many	TRBV15	TRBJ2-2	CATSRGDRVLTGELFF
NA	TRBV12-5	TRBJ1-6	CASGRRDRSNSPLHF
many	TRBV11-3	TRBJ2-5	CASSLGGPGVPTQYF
many	TRBV12-3/TRBV12-4	TRBJ1-2	CASRPSGGVYGYTF
many	TRBV19	TRBJ2-1	CASSVQGSSYNEQFF
few	TRBV18	TRBJ2-5	CASSPLRGGPETQYF
NA	TRBV7-9	TRBJ2-5	CASSLHGAQETQYF
many	TRBV12-3/TRBV12-4	TRBJ1-6	CASSFIHSPLHF
many	TRBV20-1	TRBJ2-5	CSAPLGGETQYF
NA	TRBV20-1	TRBJ1-3	CSARSVTGSHTIYF
many	TRBV4-3	TRBJ2-7	CASSQERGSLGNYEQYF
few	TRBV5-1	TRBJ2-3	CASSLRQSPDTQYF
many	TRBV7-9	TRBJ2-3	CASSLKGRYTDTQYF
few	TRBV15	TRBJ1-4	CATSRGSAGAGGGEKLFF
many	TRBV7-7	TRBJ2-1	CASSLGLAGSSEQFF
many	TRBV5-1	TRBJ2-7	CASSLQSGEDEQYF
many	TRBV7-9	TRBJ2-3	CASSSGRGAVSDTQYF
NA	TRBV6-4	TRBJ2-3	CASSDQTTDTQYF
few	TRBV28	TRBJ2-1	CASSLRPWGYEQFF
NA	TRBV12-3/TRBV12-4	TRBJ1-1	CASSWAGGTEAFF
NA	TRBV12-5	TRBJ1-6	CASGLPDSPLHF
few	TRBV20-1	TRBJ1-5	CSARDREGAGVIYQPQHF
many	TRBV11-2	TRBJ2-7	CASSSLRSYEQYF
NA	TRBV5-1	TRBJ1-2	CASSSGEGYGYTF
NA	TRBV6-1	TRBJ2-2	CASSQSGLAAGELFF
few	TRBV24-1	TRBJ2-1	CATSDPLAGFNEQFF